The clone carrying this TCR beta chain was detected ten times or more. Its antigen is unidentified. Graves' hyperthyroidism was deemed stable given no ophthalmopathy progression within 18 months. Lactation, pregnancy, other autoimmune disease or uncontrolled infection led to exclusion of patients. Thyroid ultrasound, orbital computed tomography, clinical symptoms, and serum thyroxine and TRAb underpinned diagnoses. This entry belongs to a study of T cells in Graves' hyperthyroidism and ophthalmopathy. Findings and caveats of the study: For ophthalmopathy, model prediction preceded onset by a median about six months.

Authors of the study amplified TCR beta CDR3 regions from RNA transcripts. A first-round RT-PCR of the TCR CDR3 used the HTBI primer set. TCRdb passed the multiplex PCR reads through MiXCR, listing each CDR3 protein once. Of about 560,000 distinct CDR3 sequences listed, approximately 15% are singletons. Trimming removed 6 bases from V and 4 bases from J; junction bases left unmatched: 7. The CDR3 contains 14 residues. CDR1 is SNHLY and CDR2 is FYNNEI in the germline V gene. The V and J genes are TRBV2 and TRBJ2-7; 9 bases align to TRBD1. The sample comprised blood. The receptor was derived from a woman aged 18-30 years with Graves' hyperthyroidism. CDR3 nucleotides: TGTGCCAGCAGCGTCCGGGACAGGGTTTACGAGCAGTACTTC. Residues: CASSVRDRVYEQYF.